A single sample is the source of the 4 T cell receptor beta chains below, sequenced in a study of graft-versus-host responses after intestinal transplantation. Profiling relied on immunoSEQ multiplex PCR, and the TCRdb table lists in-frame clones only, not all of them. The sample shows 95,000 to 110,000 clones, roughly nine tenths of them seen only once. These receptors' targets are unknown. Material: unstimulated CD4+ T cells sorted from spleen or lymph node cells, obtained before intestinal transplant. All receptors come from a human donor who received an intestinal transplant.

This chain uses TRBV5-1 with TRBJ2-1; TRBD2 matches 7 bases. Germline V gene data show CDR1 as SGHRS and CDR2 as YFSETQ. CDR3 length: 13 residues. V dropped 4 bases and J dropped 5; count of bases not matched to a gene: 3. CDR3 residues: CASSDLADNEQFF. CDR3 DNA sequence: TGCGCCAGCAGCGACCTAGCGGACAATGAGCAGTTCTTC.

This clone came up a few times. The chain is built from TRBV29-1 and TRBJ2-7; 8 positions match TRBD1. This CDR3 is built from 14 residues. The trim removed 1 base at V and 7 bases at J, leaving 9 bases unmatched. CDR1 SQVTM and CDR2 ANQGSEA come from the germline V gene. The CDR3 loop reads CSVEGGQGASEQYF. Here the CDR3 DNA reads TGCAGCGTTGAAGGTGGCCAGGGGGCGAGTGAGCAGTACTTC.

The chain is built from TRBV7-3 and TRBJ1-2; weak D call: TRBD1 (5 bases). CDR1 SGHTA and CDR2 FQGTGA come from the germline V gene. V lost 4 bases and J 8 bases, leaving 23 bases between the germline ends. The CDR3 consists of 16 residues. The CDR3 coding sequence is TGTGCCAGCAGCTCCGGGGGAAGGCAGGCCGAGGGGGGCTACACCTTC. It codes for CASSSGGRQAEGGYTF.

This clone was found once. Here the CDR3 reads CAGTAYEQYF. CDR3 DNA: TGTGCCGGAACTGCCTACGAGCAGTACTTC. The chain joins TRBV6-4 to TRBJ2-7, with D hard to call. The germline gives CDR1 MRHNA, CDR2 SNTAGT. Trimming pared 11 bases from V and 2 bases from J, leaving 7 bases between. CDR3 size: 10 residues.